The source of this TCR beta chain is a study of blood T cell repertoires in COVID-19. Study as a whole: Some COVID-19 samples were acute and others convalescent; all came from the United States, Italy and Spain. The cDNA or gDNA used as material had been derived from T cells, B-cell-depleted T cells, or PBMCs.

After removal of 3 bases from V and 6 bases from J, the junction contained 3 bases not matched to a gene. The CDR3 is made up of 14 amino acids. CDR1 is SGHRS, CDR2 YFSETQ, per germline. Study processing details: By means of reference gene primer amplification, nucleated cell counts were estimated. TCRdb's copy holds only in-frame clones and misses some; the assay was immunoSEQ multiplex PCR. That table is the source of V, J and clone size, and D and trimming were worked out from the DNA. Altogether roughly 84,000 clones are present, roughly 80% being singletons, with the ten largest covering around 12%.

Sequenced input: peripheral blood. This TCR was sampled from a woman in her forties with active or convalescent COVID-19. The rearrangement uses TRBV5-1 and TRBJ2-2; 9 bases are a match to TRBD1. CDR3 DNA sequence: TGCGCCAGCAGCTCCCGGACAGGGGCCGGGGAGCTGTTTTTT. It codes for CASSSRTGAGELFF.